The T cell receptor beta chain under discussion was sequenced for a study of T cell responses to AZD1222 COVID-19 vaccine. The data were produced by immunoSEQ multiplex PCR, yet TCRdb's version contains in-frame clones alone and is incomplete. The data hold around 150,000 clones, with over 65% observed a single time. Deletions cut 0 bases from V and 4 bases from J, with 6 bases between. The CDR3 sequence is 14 residues long. The germline CDR1 and CDR2 sequences are SGHAT and FQNNGV. A few counts support this clone. The clonotype comes from an adult in good health. The chain recombines TRBV11-2 with TRBJ2-2; D is undetermined. Here the sequenced sample was peripheral blood, taken on day 0 of AZD1222 vaccination. CDR3 region: CASSLEASTGELFF. The CDR3 DNA reads as TGTGCCAGCAGCTTAGAGGCGAGCACCGGGGAGCTGTTTTTT.